The next 19 T cell receptor beta chains were all read from a single sample in a study of breast tumors, draining lymph nodes, adjacent tissues. Each CDR3 protein gets one entry after TCRdb re-called the multiplex PCR reads with MiXCR. In the table there are some 65,000 distinct CDR3 sequences, approximately 47% of which are singletons. Sequencing was carried out using breast tumor tissue. The receptors originated from a female donor with breast cancer. Some clones in this sample may be carry-over from other donors' samples.

This clonotype showed up many times. The V and J genes are TRBV19 and TRBJ2-5; TRBD2 is a possible D gene (6 bases). V shed 0 bases and J shed 0 bases, with 8 bases lying between them. This CDR3 comprises 15 residues. Germline CDR1 and CDR2: LNHDA and SQIVND (reference sequence). The CDR3 nucleotides are TGTGCCAGTAGTATAGACGGGAGCCACCAAGAGACCCAGTACTTC. Its protein product is CASSIDGSHQETQYF.

This clonotype appeared a single time. As the CDR3 is not closed by the conserved phenylalanine or tryptophan, this likely results from a read error. V and J are TRBV2 and TRBJ2-5, with D unresolved. CDR1 is SNHLY and CDR2 is FYNNEI in the germline V gene. The length of the CDR3 is 11 residues. Between the trimmed V and J ends, which lost 7 bases and 5 bases, there was a span of 8 bases. The CDR3 here is CASKQEETQYL. In nucleotides, the CDR3 is TGTGCCAGCAAACAAGAGGAGACCCAGTACCTT.

The sample holds many counts of this clonotype. Because the CDR3's place on the DNA is in doubt, the DNA is left out and the CDR3 is given as listed by TCRdb. The J gene is TRBJ1-4, the V gene TRBV3-2; TRBD1 is the table's D call, not checked against the DNA. TRBV3-2 is flagged as a pseudogene. The CDR3 has 16 residues if both end residues are counted. CDR3: CASSQGVGQGNEKLFF.

At least ten counts were recorded for this clonotype. A much larger clone sits a single nucleotide away, making a read error possible. Given the absence of the conserved phenylalanine or tryptophan at the CDR3 end, a read error is likely. The chain recombines TRBV9 with TRBJ2-1; D possibly corresponds to TRBD2 (5 bases). The V and J ends lost 0 bases and 8 bases respectively, with 9 bases between them. CDR3 length: 13 residues. Germline CDR1 reads SGDLS; CDR2 reads YYNGEE. The CDR3: CASSVELGDEQFS. The CDR3, as DNA: TGTGCCAGCAGCGTAGAGCTGGGAGATGAGCAGTTCTCC.

This clonotype appeared many times. The chain combines TRBV12-3 or TRBV12-4 with TRBJ2-7, with 7 positions matching TRBD1. V gave up 5 bases and J gave up 1 base; unmatched junction bases: 8. The CDR3 sequence is 15 residues long. In nucleotides, the CDR3 is TGTGCCAGCAGTACCGGGACAGAAGTATCCTACGAGCAGTACTTC. This gives the protein CASSTGTEVSYEQYF.

The chain links TRBV11-2 to TRBJ1-3, with D possibly being TRBD1 (5 bases). V was trimmed by 6 bases and J by 8 bases, leaving 23 bases between them. Germline V CDR1 and CDR2: SGHAT, FQNNGV. The length of the CDR3 is 16 residues. CDR3 loop: CASSSDRDQYGYTIYF. CDR3 coding DNA: TGTGCCAGCAGTTCCGACAGAGACCAGTATGGCTACACCATATATTTT. The full variable domain, in which reference TRBV11-2 and TRBJ1-3 provide the parts outside the CDR3, is EAGVAQSPRYKIIEKRQSVAFWCNPISGHATLYWYQQILGQGPKLLIQFQNNGVVDDSQLPKDRFSAERLKGVDSTLKIQPAKLEDSAVYLCASSSDRDQYGYTIYFGEGSWLTVV.

This clonotype was detected ten times or more. The gene calls are TRBV20-1 and TRBJ2-2; 10 bases are shared with TRBD1. The ends lost 6 bases at V and 5 bases at J; junction bases unmatched: 9. The CDR3 is 15 amino acids. The germline V gene encodes CDR1 DFQATT and CDR2 SNEGSKA (reference sequence). The CDR3 DNA is TGCAGTGCCAATGACAGGGGGCGAGGAACCGGGGAGCTGTTTTTT. This sequence encodes CSANDRGRGTGELFF.

V is TRBV7-9 and J is TRBJ2-5; no clear D. Germline V CDR1 and CDR2: SEHNR, FQNEAQ (reference sequence). Trimming stripped 4 bases from V and 5 bases from J, with 5 bases between. CDR3 length: 11 amino acids. DNA of the CDR3: TGTGCCAGCAGCTCTAGGGAGACCCAGTACTTC. Its translation is CASSSRETQYF. Variable domain in full (rest from reference TRBV7-9 and TRBJ2-5): DTGVSQNPRHKITKRGQNVTFRCDPISEHNRLYWYRQTLGQGPEFLTYFQNEAQLEKSRLLSDRFSAERPKGSFSTLEIQRTEQGDSAMYLCASSSRETQYFGPGTRLLVL.

This clonotype was detected many times. The V and J genes are TRBV28 and TRBJ2-1; 8 positions match TRBD2. The CDR3 contains 15 residues. V was pared by 5 bases and J by 6 bases, with 9 bases of the junction left unmatched. Germline CDR1 reads MDHEN; CDR2 reads SYDVKM. The CDR3 region is CASSDGSGSGNEQFF. The CDR3 DNA is TGTGCCAGCAGTGACGGAAGCGGGAGCGGCAATGAGCAGTTCTTC.

There are many counts of this clonotype. The J gene is TRBJ1-2, the V gene TRBV20-1, with 8 bases matching TRBD1. The CDR3 has 14 amino acids. Germline V gene lookup returns CDR1 DFQATT and CDR2 SNEGSKA (reference sequence). J was trimmed by 4 bases and V by 6 bases; bases with no gene match: 10. The CDR3 loop is CSARGETGGYGYTF. For the CDR3, the DNA is TGCAGTGCCAGGGGGGAAACAGGGGGCTATGGCTACACCTTC.

This clonotype turned up a few times. The chain is built from TRBV3-1 and TRBJ2-2; unclear D gene. There are 15 residues in the CDR3. V was trimmed by 0 bases and J by 15 bases, leaving 20 bases between them. CDR1 is LGHDT, CDR2 YNNKEL, per germline (reference sequence). The CDR3 is CASSQDIVAPGLLFF. The CDR3 nucleotides are TGTGCCAGCAGCCAAGATATTGTAGCCCCCGGGCTGTTGTTTTTT.

As to this clonotype: Without the conserved terminal phenylalanine or tryptophan, this CDR3 likely stems from a read error. The DNA is left out, because the CDR3 cannot be placed on it with certainty; the CDR3 is given as TCRdb lists it. This rearrangement joins TRBV7-9 to TRBJ2-5; TRBD1 reflects the table's D call only, with no check against the DNA. The CDR3 totals 13 residues, both ends included. Germline V gene data show CDR1 as SEHNR and CDR2 as FQNEAQ (reference sequence). CDR3: CASSLRPGQVIYL.

This clonotype has just a few counts. This could be a read error, since a much larger clone is one nucleotide away. The V and J genes are TRBV20-1 and TRBJ2-5; D might be TRBD2 (6 bases). Trimming pared 0 bases from V and 4 bases from J, leaving 15 bases between. CDR1 is DFQATT, CDR2 SNEGSKA, per germline (reference sequence). This CDR3 contains 15 residues. CDR3 loop: CSARDSMSGPETQYF. CDR3 coding DNA: TGCAGTGCTAGAGATAGCATGAGCGGGCCAGAGACCCAGTACTTC.

Note on this clonotype: Germline and junction disagree at one end, which may indicate a read error. The rearrangement links TRBV12-3 or TRBV12-4 to TRBJ2-7, with 11 positions matching TRBD2. The CDR3 runs 15 residues. The CDR3 bases are TGTGCCAGCAGCTATAGCGGGAGGGCCGGGGAGACCCAGTGCTTC. Translating gives CASSYSGRAGETQCF.

This clonotype was counted ten times or more. The chain links TRBV11-2 to TRBJ2-7, with 9 bases matching TRBD1. The CDR3 contains 13 residues. J gave up 7 bases and V 5 bases, and 6 bases lay outside the gene matches. Germline V CDR1 and CDR2: SGHAT, FQNNGV. For the CDR3, the DNA is TGTGCCAGCAGCCGGGACAGGGCGGGTGAGCAGTACTTC. Amino acids: CASSRDRAGEQYF. Using reference TRBV11-2 and TRBJ2-7 for the parts outside the CDR3, the full variable domain is EAGVAQSPRYKIIEKRQSVAFWCNPISGHATLYWYQQILGQGPKLLIQFQNNGVVDDSQLPKDRFSAERLKGVDSTLKIQPAKLEDSAVYLCASSRDRAGEQYFGPGTRLTVT.

The rearrangement joins TRBV20-1 to TRBJ1-6; D is undetermined. The V gene lost 1 base and the J gene lost 4 bases, with 5 bases spanning the gap. There are 13 residues in the CDR3. Germline V gives CDR1 DFQATT, CDR2 SNEGSKA (reference sequence). This chain's CDR3 is CSARAKYNSPLHF. The CDR3 DNA sequence: TGCAGTGCTAGAGCCAAGTATAATTCACCCCTCCACTTT.

The rearrangement joins TRBV19 to TRBJ2-6; no firm D call. This CDR3 contains 15 residues. The ends were cut back, 3 bases at V and 10 bases at J, with 16 bases in the middle. The V gene's germline CDR1 is LNHDA and CDR2 SQIVND (reference sequence). The CDR3 DNA follows: TGTGCCAGTAGTATTCAGTGGGCAGCAGCTAACGTCCTGACTTTC. Residues: CASSIQWAAANVLTF. The entire variable domain, with the rest obtained from reference TRBV19 and TRBJ2-6, is as follows: DGGITQSPKYLFRKEGQNVTLSCEQNLNHDAMYWYRQDPGQGLRLIYYSQIVNDFQKGDIAEGYSVSREKKESFPLTVTSAQKNPTAFYLCASSIQWAAANVLTFGAGSRLTVL.

This clonotype was seen more than once but under ten times. This may stem from a read error, because a much larger clone lies one nucleotide away. This chain links TRBV5-5 with TRBJ2-7, with no clear D. Looked up from germline, CDR1 is SGHKS and CDR2 is YYEKEE (reference sequence). The CDR3 runs to 16 residues. V lost 2 bases to trimming and J lost 2 bases, with 17 bases between them. CDR3 nucleotide sequence: TGTGCCAGCAGCTTCGTTTCCCCCCGGAAACCCTACGAGCAGTACTTC. Residues: CASSFVSPRKPYEQYF. Full variable domain (missing parts from reference TRBV5-5 and TRBJ2-7): DAGVTQSPTHLIKTRGQQVTLRCSPISGHKSVSWYQQVLGQGPQFIFQYYEKEERGRGNFPDRFSARQFPNYSSELNVNALLLGDSALYLCASSFVSPRKPYEQYFGPGTRLTVT.

Many counts were recorded for this clonotype. The chain links TRBV7-9 to TRBJ2-1; TRBD1 matches 9 bases. This CDR3 region has 17 residues. Germline CDR1 and CDR2: SEHNR and FQNEAQ (reference sequence). V lost 5 bases and J lost 6; bases outside the gene matches: 14. The CDR3: CASSKREGQGLGNEQFF. The DNA of the CDR3 is TGTGCCAGCAGCAAGAGGGAGGGACAGGGACTGGGCAATGAGCAGTTCTTC.